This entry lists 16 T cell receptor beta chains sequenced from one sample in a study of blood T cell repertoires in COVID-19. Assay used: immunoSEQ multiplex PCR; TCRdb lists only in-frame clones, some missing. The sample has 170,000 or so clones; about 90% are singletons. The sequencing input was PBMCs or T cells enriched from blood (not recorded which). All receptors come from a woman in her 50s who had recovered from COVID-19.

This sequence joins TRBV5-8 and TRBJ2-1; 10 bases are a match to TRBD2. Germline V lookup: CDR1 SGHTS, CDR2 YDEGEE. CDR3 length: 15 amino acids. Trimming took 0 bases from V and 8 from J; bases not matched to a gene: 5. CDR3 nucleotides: TGTGCCAGCAGCTTGGAAAGCGGGAGGGTCCATGAGCAGTTCTTC. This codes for CASSLESGRVHEQFF.

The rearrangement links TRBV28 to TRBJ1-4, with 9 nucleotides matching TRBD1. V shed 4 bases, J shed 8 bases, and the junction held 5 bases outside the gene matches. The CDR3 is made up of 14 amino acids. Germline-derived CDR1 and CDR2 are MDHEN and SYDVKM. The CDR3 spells CASSWDRVREKLFF. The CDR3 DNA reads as TGTGCCAGCAGTTGGGACAGGGTGCGCGAAAAACTGTTTTTT.

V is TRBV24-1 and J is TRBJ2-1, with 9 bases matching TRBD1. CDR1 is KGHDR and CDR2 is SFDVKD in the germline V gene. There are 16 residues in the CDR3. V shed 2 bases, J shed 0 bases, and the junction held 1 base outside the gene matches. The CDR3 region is CATSDSDRGSYNEQFF. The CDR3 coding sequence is TGTGCCACCAGTGATTCGGACAGGGGCTCCTACAATGAGCAGTTCTTC.

DNA of the CDR3: TGTGCCAGCAGCTTTAGCGGCCCAGCAGATACGCAGTATTTT. As protein: CASSFSGPADTQYF. The chain has TRBV11-2 and TRBJ2-3; D possibly corresponds to TRBD2 (6 bases). Trimming took off 3 bases at V and 4 bases at J, with 11 bases between the two ends. The CDR3 extends over 14 amino acids. The germline V gene encodes CDR1 SGHAT and CDR2 FQNNGV.

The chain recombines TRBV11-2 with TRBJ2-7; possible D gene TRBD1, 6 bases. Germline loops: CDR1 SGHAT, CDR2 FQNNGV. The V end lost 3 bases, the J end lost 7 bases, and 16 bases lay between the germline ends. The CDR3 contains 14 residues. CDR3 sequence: CASSLFLDSLEQYF. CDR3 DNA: TGTGCCAGCAGCTTGTTTTTGGACAGCTTAGAGCAGTACTTC.

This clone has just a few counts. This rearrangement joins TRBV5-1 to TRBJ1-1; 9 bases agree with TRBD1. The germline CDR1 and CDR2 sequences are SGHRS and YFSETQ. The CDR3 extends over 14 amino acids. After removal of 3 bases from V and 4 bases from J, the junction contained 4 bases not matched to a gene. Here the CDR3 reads CASSSQGAGTEAFF. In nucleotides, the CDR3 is TGCGCCAGCAGCTCACAGGGGGCAGGCACTGAAGCTTTCTTT.

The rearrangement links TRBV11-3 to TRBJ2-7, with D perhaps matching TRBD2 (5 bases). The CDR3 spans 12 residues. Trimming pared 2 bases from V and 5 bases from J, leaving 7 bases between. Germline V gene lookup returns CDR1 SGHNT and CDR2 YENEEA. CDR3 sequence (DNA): TGTGCCAGCAGCTTACGGACTGACGAGCAGTACTTC. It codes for CASSLRTDEQYF.

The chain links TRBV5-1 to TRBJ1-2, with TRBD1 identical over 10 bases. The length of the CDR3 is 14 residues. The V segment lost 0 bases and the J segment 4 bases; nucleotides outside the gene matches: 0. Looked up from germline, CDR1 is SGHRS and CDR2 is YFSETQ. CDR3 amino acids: CASSLGQGAYGYTF. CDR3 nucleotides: TGCGCCAGCAGCTTGGGACAGGGGGCCTATGGCTACACCTTC. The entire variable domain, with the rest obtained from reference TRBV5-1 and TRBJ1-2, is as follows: KAGVTQTPRYLIKTRGQQVTLSCSPISGHRSVSWYQQTPGQGLQFLFEYFSETQRNKGNFPGRFSGRQFSNSRSEMNVSTLELGDSALYLCASSLGQGAYGYTFGSGTRLTVV.

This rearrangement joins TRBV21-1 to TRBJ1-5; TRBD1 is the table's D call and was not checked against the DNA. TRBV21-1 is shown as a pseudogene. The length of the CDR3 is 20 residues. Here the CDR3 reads CASSSRDRVSRRLPDQPQHF. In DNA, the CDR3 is TGTGCCAGCAGCAGCCGGGACAGGGTATCCAGGAGGCTGCCAGATCAGCCCCAGCATTTT.

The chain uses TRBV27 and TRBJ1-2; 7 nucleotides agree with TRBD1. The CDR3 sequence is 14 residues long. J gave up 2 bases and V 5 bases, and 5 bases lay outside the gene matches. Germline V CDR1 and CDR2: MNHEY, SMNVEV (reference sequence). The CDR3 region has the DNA TGTGCCAGCAGTGGACAGGCCTCGAACTATGGCTACACCTTC. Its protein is CASSGQASNYGYTF.

The CDR3 coding sequence is TGTGCCAGCAGTTTATCCTCTAGCGGGGTCTCCTACAATGAGCAGTTCTTC. This sequence encodes CASSLSSSGVSYNEQFF. J is TRBJ2-1 and V is TRBV27; TRBD2 agrees at 9 bases. Unmatched junction bases numbered 3, after V lost 0 bases and J lost 0 bases. Germline V lookup: CDR1 MNHEY, CDR2 SMNVEV (reference sequence). This CDR3 has 17 amino acids.

CDR3 region: CASSQGSGRAYEQYF. In DNA, the CDR3 is TGTGCCAGCAGCCAGGGTAGCGGGAGAGCGTACGAGCAGTACTTC. The V and J genes are TRBV14 and TRBJ2-7; the match to TRBD2 covers 9 bases. Germline trimming cut 3 bases from V and 4 bases from J; bases unmatched to any gene: 7. In germline, CDR1 is SGHDN, CDR2 FVKESK. The CDR3 extends over 15 amino acids.

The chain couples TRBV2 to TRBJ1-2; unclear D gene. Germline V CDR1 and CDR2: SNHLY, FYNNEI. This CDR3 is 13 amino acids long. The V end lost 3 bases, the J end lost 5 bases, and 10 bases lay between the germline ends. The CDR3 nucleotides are TGTGCCAGCAGTGAGGGCCGGCCTTATGGCTACACCTTC. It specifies CASSEGRPYGYTF.

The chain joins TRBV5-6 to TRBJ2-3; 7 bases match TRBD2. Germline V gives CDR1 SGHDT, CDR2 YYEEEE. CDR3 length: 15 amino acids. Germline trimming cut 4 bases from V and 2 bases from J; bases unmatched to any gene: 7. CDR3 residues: CASSRGVGHTDTQYF. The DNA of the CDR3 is TGTGCCAGCAGCCGGGGGGTTGGCCACACAGATACGCAGTATTTT.

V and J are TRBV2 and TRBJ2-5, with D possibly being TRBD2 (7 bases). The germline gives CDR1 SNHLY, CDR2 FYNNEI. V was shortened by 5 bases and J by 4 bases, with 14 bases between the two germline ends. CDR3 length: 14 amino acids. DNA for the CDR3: TGTGCCAGCAGTAGACGACGGGGGGCAGAGACCCAGTACTTC. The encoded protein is CASSRRRGAETQYF.

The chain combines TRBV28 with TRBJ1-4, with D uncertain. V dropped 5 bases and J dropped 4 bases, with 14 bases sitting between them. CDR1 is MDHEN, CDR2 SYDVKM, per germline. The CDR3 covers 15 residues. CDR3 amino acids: CASSLPQSSNEKLFF. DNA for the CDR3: TGTGCCAGCAGTCTCCCACAGAGTAGTAATGAAAAACTGTTTTTT.